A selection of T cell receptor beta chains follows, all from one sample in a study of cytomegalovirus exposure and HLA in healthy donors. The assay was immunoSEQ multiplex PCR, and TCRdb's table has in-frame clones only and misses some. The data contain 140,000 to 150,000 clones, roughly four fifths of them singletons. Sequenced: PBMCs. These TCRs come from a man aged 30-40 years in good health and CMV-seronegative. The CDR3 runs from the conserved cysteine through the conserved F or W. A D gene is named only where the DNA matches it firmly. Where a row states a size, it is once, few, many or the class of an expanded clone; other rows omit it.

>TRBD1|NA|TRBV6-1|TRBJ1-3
TGTGCCAGCAGTGAAGAATGGGACAGGGGGCTCGGAAACACCATATATTTT
CASSEEWDRGLGNTIYF
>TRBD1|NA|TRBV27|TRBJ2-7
TGTGCCAGCAGCCACCAAGGGACAGGGGGTAGGTACGAGCAGTACTTC
CASSHQGTGGRYEQYF
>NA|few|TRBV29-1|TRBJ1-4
TGCAGCGCGACGGGGGGTAATGAAAAACTGTTTTTT
CSATGGNEKLFF
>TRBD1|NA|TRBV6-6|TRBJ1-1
TGTGCCAGCAGTTACCAGACAGGGGGCACTGAAGCTTTCTTT
CASSYQTGGTEAFF
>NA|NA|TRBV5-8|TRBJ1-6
TGTGCCAGCAGCTTGGCCTTTTTGGCCGGGGGTAATTCACCCCTCCACTTT
CASSLAFLAGGNSPLHF
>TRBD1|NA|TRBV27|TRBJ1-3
TGTGCCAGCAGTTTAGCGACAGGGTCAGGAAACACCATATATTTT
CASSLATGSGNTIYF
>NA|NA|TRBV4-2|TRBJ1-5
TGTGCCAGCAGCCAAGATTTAAACGGGCCCCAGCATTTT
CASSQDLNGPQHF
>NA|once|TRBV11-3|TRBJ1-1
TGTGCCAGCAGCATCTATCAGGGGAGCACTGAAGCTTTCTTT
CASSIYQGSTEAFF
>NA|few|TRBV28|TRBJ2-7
TGTGCCAGCAGTCAGCCGGGAACATACGAGCAGTACTTC
CASSQPGTYEQYF
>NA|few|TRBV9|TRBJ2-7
TGTGCCAGCAGCGTAGGCCTAGCAGCCTACGAGCAGTACTTC
CASSVGLAAYEQYF
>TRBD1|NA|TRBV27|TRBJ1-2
TGTGCCAGCAGCCGGGACAGGGTCGATGGCTACACCTTC
CASSRDRVDGYTF
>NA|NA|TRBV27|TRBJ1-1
TGTGCCAGCAGTCTAGGGAGGTGGACTGAAGCTTTCTTT
CASSLGRWTEAFF
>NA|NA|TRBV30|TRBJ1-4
TGTGCCTGGAGTGACGACAGGCTTAATGAAAAACTGTTTTTT
CAWSDDRLNEKLFF
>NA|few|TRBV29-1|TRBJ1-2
TGCAGCGTTGACGGCGGAGGCTACACCTTC
CSVDGGGYTF
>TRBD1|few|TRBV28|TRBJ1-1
TGTGCCAGCAGTACCGGGACAGCGAACACTGAAGCTTTCTTT
CASSTGTANTEAFF
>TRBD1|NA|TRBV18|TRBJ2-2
TGTGCCAGCTCACTCTACGCGGACAGGGCGGCGGCCGGGGAGCTGTTTTTT
CASSLYADRAAAGELFF
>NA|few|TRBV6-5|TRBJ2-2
TGTGCCAGCAGTTACACGGGGAACACCGGGGAGCTGTTTTTT
CASSYTGNTGELFF
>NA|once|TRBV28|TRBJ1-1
TGTGCCAGCAGTACCCCCCTAGGGGTAACAGGAGCTTTCTTT
CASSTPLGVTGAFF
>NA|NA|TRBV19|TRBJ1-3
TGTGCCAGTAGTATAGGCCTCCGGGTCCGAACCTCTGGAAACACCATATATTTT
CASSIGLRVRTSGNTIYF
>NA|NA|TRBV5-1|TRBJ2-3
TGCGCCAGCAGCTTGGAACTCTCTAGCACAGATACGCAGTATTTT
CASSLELSSTDTQYF
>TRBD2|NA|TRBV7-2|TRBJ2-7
TGTGCCAGCAGCTTAGTCCTAGCGGGGGCGCACGAGCAGTACTTC
CASSLVLAGAHEQYF
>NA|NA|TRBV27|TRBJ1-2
TGTGCCAGCAGTTTAGGCGGAAATGGAGTGACGGGAGGCTACACCTTC
CASSLGGNGVTGGYTF
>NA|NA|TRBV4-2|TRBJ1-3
TGTGCCAGCAGCCAAGAAAGACTCCCAAACACCATATATTTT
CASSQERLPNTIYF
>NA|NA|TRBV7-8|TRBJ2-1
TGTGCCAGCAGCCGAGGGGGGGGGTCCTACAATGAGCAGTTCTTC
CASSRGGGSYNEQFF
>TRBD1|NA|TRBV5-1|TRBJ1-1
TGCGCCAGCAGCTATGAAACAGGGGCGGCTGAAGCTTTCTTT
CASSYETGAAEAFF
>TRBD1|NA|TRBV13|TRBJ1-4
TGTGCCAGCAGCTTAAGCAGGGGGGTCCCGGGGAATGAAAAACTGTTTTTT
CASSLSRGVPGNEKLFF